This TCR beta chain was obtained from a study of blood T cell repertoires in COVID-19. Study overall: Samples representing acute and convalescent COVID-19 were sourced from the United States, Italy and Spain. The cDNA or gDNA used as material had been derived from T cells, B-cell-depleted T cells, or PBMCs.

CDR1 is SGHRS and CDR2 is YFSETQ in the germline V gene. There are 15 residues in the CDR3. J lost 4 bases, V lost 0 bases, and 4 bases had no gene match. Original data processing: Scientists estimated how many nucleated cells there were by amplifying reference gene primers. Clones were sequenced by immunoSEQ multiplex PCR, and TCRdb holds only the in-frame ones, with some missing. V and J calls and clone size are given by that table; D and trimming were obtained from the DNA. Of around 100,000 clones in the sample, about 85% were seen once. Note on this clone: The sample contains more than one DNA sequence encoding this CDR3.

The sample was peripheral blood. The receptor comes from a man aged 50 or older in a cohort sampled during active COVID-19. The chain is built from TRBV5-1 and TRBJ2-5; 9 bases align to TRBD2. CDR3 in amino acids: CASSLGAGGPETQYF. DNA of the CDR3: TGCGCCAGCAGCTTGGGAGCGGGGGGCCCAGAGACCCAGTACTTC.